The present T cell receptor beta chain was sequenced within a study of cytomegalovirus exposure and HLA in healthy donors. Findings and limits, study-wide: Compared with the approximately 670-donor mean, an Asian-associated ancestry cluster reportedly had fewer N-insertions, according to a later analysis. The authors later found most CMV-associated TCR beta chains appeared HLA-restricted.

Researchers ran the PCR with 60 Vbeta and 13 Jbeta primers. TCRdb's copy holds only in-frame clones and misses some; the assay was immunoSEQ multiplex PCR. The repertoire holds about 190,000 clones, with roughly 79% as singletons. V was shortened by 6 bases and J by 5 bases, with 10 bases between the two germline ends. Germline CDR1 and CDR2: SEHNR and FQNEAQ (reference sequence). The CDR3 contains 12 residues. With regard to this clone: The antigen remains unidentified.

The sequence was obtained from a woman aged 18-29 years in good health and CMV-seronegative. The sequenced sample was PBMCs. The chain has TRBV7-9 and TRBJ2-5; D possibly corresponds to TRBD1 (6 bases). The CDR3 DNA is TGTGCCAGCAGTGGACAGAGGGAGACCCAGTACTTC. The encoded protein is CASSGQRETQYF.